Each of the 8 T cell receptor beta chains below was sequenced from the same sample in a study of T cell responses to AZD1222 COVID-19 vaccine. TCRdb's copy holds only in-frame clones and misses some; the assay was immunoSEQ multiplex PCR. The sample has some 88,000 clones, 92% seen once. This material consisted of peripheral blood, taken on day 0 of AZD1222 vaccination. The source of these receptors is an adult in good health.

CDR3: CASSQTSGETYEQYF. CDR3 coding DNA: TGCGCCAGCAGCCAAACTAGCGGGGAGACCTACGAGCAGTACTTC. The chain recombines TRBV4-1 with TRBJ2-7; 10 bases fit TRBD2. Germline loops: CDR1 MGHRA, CDR2 YSYEKL. CDR3 length: 15 amino acids. V gave up 2 bases and J gave up 2 bases; unmatched junction bases: 3.

The rearrangement uses TRBV5-1 and TRBJ1-3; unclear D gene. Germline CDR1 reads SGHRS; CDR2 reads YFSETQ. With 0 bases removed from V and 8 bases from J, the gap between germline ends came to 12 bases. The CDR3 has 14 amino acids. CDR3 loop: CASSLVGGDDTIYF. The CDR3 coding sequence is TGCGCCAGCAGCTTGGTGGGAGGAGATGACACCATATATTTT.

This chain uses TRBV28 with TRBJ2-3, with D possibly being TRBD1 (5 bases). CDR1 and CDR2 (germline): MDHEN, SYDVKM. The CDR3 sequence is 17 residues long. V was shortened by 6 bases and J by 1 base, with 20 bases between the two germline ends. This CDR3 reads CASSFGSTGTGTDTQYF. CDR3 bases: TGTGCCAGCAGCTTTGGCTCAACAGGCACCGGCACAGATACGCAGTATTTT.

This clone was seen a handful of times. The gene calls are TRBV18 and TRBJ1-1; D gene ambiguous. Germline CDR1 reads KGHSH; CDR2 reads LQKENI. The CDR3 runs 13 residues. Trimming stripped 3 bases from V and 6 bases from J, with 11 bases between. The CDR3 region is CASSPISRPEAFF. CDR3 nucleotide sequence: TGTGCCAGCTCACCTATTTCCAGGCCTGAAGCTTTCTTT. Full variable domain (remainder filled in from reference TRBV18 and TRBJ1-1): NAGVMQNPRHLVRRRGQEARLRCSPMKGHSHVYWYRQLPEEGLKFMVYLQKENIIDESGMPKERFSAEFPKEGPSILRIQQVVRGDSAAYFCASSPISRPEAFFGQGTRLTVV.

The CDR3 DNA reads as TGTGCCAGCAGTTACTCGAGGGCCAGCGGCCAATACAATGAGCAGTTCTTC. Residues: CASSYSRASGQYNEQFF. The chain couples TRBV6-2 or TRBV6-3 to TRBJ2-1; TRBD2 might be the D (5 bases). The CDR3 extends over 17 amino acids. CDR1 is MNHEY, CDR2 SVGEGT, per germline. V was cut by 0 bases and J by 4 bases, with 16 bases left in between.

The chain couples TRBV12-3 or TRBV12-4 to TRBJ2-7; no clear D. The CDR3 has 13 amino acids. Trimming shortened V by 7 bases and J by 1 base, and 11 bases separated the two germline ends. CDR3 protein: CASTNLLSYEQYF. The CDR3, as DNA: TGTGCCAGCACCAACTTACTTTCCTACGAGCAGTACTTC.

J is TRBJ2-7 and V is TRBV9, with 12 bases fitting TRBD2. Per germline, CDR1 SGDLS and CDR2 YYNGEE. CDR3 length: 16 residues. With 2 bases clipped from V and 5 bases from J, the junction kept 8 bases outside the gene matches. The chain's CDR3 is CASSVDPSGRGHEQYF. In nucleotides, the CDR3 is TGTGCCAGCAGCGTGGATCCTAGCGGGAGGGGTCACGAGCAGTACTTC.

The rearrangement links TRBV7-8 to TRBJ2-5; D not resolved. Trimming took off 5 bases at V and 5 bases at J, with 12 bases between the two ends. CDR1 is SGHVS and CDR2 is FQNEAQ in the germline V gene. The CDR3 is 13 residues long. The CDR3 DNA sequence: TGTGCCAGCAGCCGGACCGCTAGGGAGACCCAGTACTTC. It is translated as CASSRTARETQYF.